The next 25 T cell receptor beta chains were all read from a single sample in a study of T cells in Graves' hyperthyroidism and ophthalmopathy. What was amplified from RNA transcripts were TCR beta CDR3 regions. HTBI primers were the set used in a first-round RT-PCR of the TCR CDR3. TCRdb redid the calling of the multiplex PCR reads with MiXCR, one entry per CDR3 protein. The sample has hundreds of thousands of distinct CDR3 sequences; more than 30% are singletons. Sequencing input: blood. All receptors come from a man aged 18 to 35 with Graves' hyperthyroidism.

This clonotype was seen more than once but under ten times. The V gene is TRBV2, the J gene TRBJ2-2; 7 bases agree with TRBD1. Germline V gene data show CDR1 as SNHLY and CDR2 as FYNNEI. V dropped 8 bases and J dropped 5; count of bases not matched to a gene: 5. The CDR3 consists of 13 residues. The CDR3 sequence is CASDNRGTGELFF. The CDR3 nucleotides read TGTGCCAGCGACAACAGGGGTACCGGGGAGCTGTTTTTT.

This chain connects TRBV19 to TRBJ1-2, with D perhaps TRBD1 (5 bases). Germline assignment: CDR1 LNHDA and CDR2 SQIVND (reference sequence). V lost 3 bases to trimming and J lost 4 bases, with 12 bases between them. The CDR3 extends over 14 amino acids. The CDR3 DNA sequence: TGTGCCAGTAGTATCCCGGGGGAAGTCTATGGCTACACCTTC. This codes for CASSIPGEVYGYTF.

About this clonotype: One base away lies a much larger clone, so this may be a sequencing read error. This chain joins TRBV10-3 and TRBJ1-1; D is perhaps TRBD1 (6 bases). The length of the CDR3 is 12 residues. V dropped 9 bases and J dropped 4 bases, with 12 bases sitting between them. The germline V gene encodes CDR1 ENHRY and CDR2 SYGVKD. The CDR3 is CAIRRGGTEAFF. The CDR3 nucleotides read TGTGCCATAAGAAGAGGGGGCACTGAAGCTTTCTTT.

This clonotype was seen a few times. The gene calls are TRBV5-1 and TRBJ1-1; D is ambiguous. Germline V gene data show CDR1 as SGHRS and CDR2 as YFSETQ. This CDR3 comprises 13 residues. V gave up 7 bases and J gave up 4 bases, with 14 bases separating them. CDR3 region: CASDGGFGTEAFF. CDR3 in DNA: TGCGCCAGCGATGGAGGGTTCGGCACTGAAGCTTTCTTT.

The J gene is TRBJ1-3, the V gene TRBV19; D gene uncertain. V dropped 6 bases and J dropped 2 bases, with 8 bases sitting between them. The germline V gene has CDR1 LNHDA and CDR2 SQIVND (reference sequence). The CDR3 sequence is 13 residues long. The CDR3 nucleotides are TGTGCCAGTAGGGCCGTCCCTGGAAACACCATATATTTT. It codes for CASRAVPGNTIYF.

This clonotype showed up just a few times. The chain combines TRBV7-3 with TRBJ2-7; D unresolved. The CDR3 loop spans 13 amino acids. Trimming removed 2 bases from V and 3 bases from J, with 8 bases in between. The germline V gene encodes CDR1 SGHTA and CDR2 FQGTGA. The CDR3 loop is CASSLGEIYEQYF. The CDR3 DNA reads as TGTGCCAGCAGCTTAGGTGAGATCTACGAGCAGTACTTC.

Worth noting for this clonotype: This may stem from a read error, because a much larger clone lies one nucleotide away. The J gene is TRBJ2-5, the V gene TRBV29-1, with TRBD2 matching 14 bases. With 4 bases clipped from V and 5 bases from J, the junction kept 6 bases outside the gene matches. The CDR3 consists of 15 residues. Per germline, CDR1 SQVTM and CDR2 ANQGSEA. CDR3 in amino acids: CSVGLAGGLGETQYF. The CDR3 DNA follows: TGCAGCGTTGGACTAGCGGGAGGGCTGGGGGAGACCCAGTACTTC.

This clonotype was seen ten or more times. The rearrangement links TRBV12-3 or TRBV12-4 to TRBJ1-2, with 9 bases matching TRBD1. Losses at the gene ends were 6 bases for V and 4 bases for J; bases not matched to a gene: 9. The CDR3 contains 15 residues. This chain's CDR3 is CASSPQGAQGYGYTF. CDR3 nucleotide sequence: TGTGCCAGCAGCCCACAGGGGGCGCAGGGCTATGGCTACACCTTC.

This chain connects TRBV15 to TRBJ1-4; 10 bases are shared with TRBD1. Looked up from germline, CDR1 is LNHNV and CDR2 is YYDKDF (reference sequence). This CDR3 is built from 15 residues. The V gene end was trimmed by 2 bases and the J gene end by 8 bases; junction bases not matched to a gene: 5. The CDR3 DNA follows: TGTGCCACCAGCAGACCCGAGACAGGGGGCGAAAAACTGTTTTTT. Its translation is CATSRPETGGEKLFF.

This chain joins TRBV12-3 or TRBV12-4 and TRBJ2-5; D is uncertain. The CDR3 totals 13 residues. The V end was cut by 0 bases, the J end by 13 bases, with 15 bases between. The CDR3 sequence: CASSLATQARRYF. The DNA of the CDR3 is TGTGCCAGCAGTTTAGCGACTCAAGCACGTCGGTACTTC.

This clonotype has a handful of counts. The genes are TRBV11-2 and TRBJ1-4; D is undetermined. This CDR3 has 15 amino acids. CDR1 and CDR2 (germline): SGHAT, FQNNGV. The V and J ends lost 4 bases and 0 bases respectively, with 9 bases between them. The DNA of the CDR3 is TGTGCCAGCAGCTGGGGAGCTGCAACTAATGAAAAACTGTTTTTT. It encodes CASSWGAATNEKLFF.

In its sample, this clonotype was seen a few times. This chain uses TRBV7-6 with TRBJ2-7; D gene ambiguous. Germline V CDR1 and CDR2: SGHVS, FNYEAQ. This CDR3 contains 14 residues. V dropped 5 bases and J dropped 2 bases, with 13 bases sitting between them. CDR3 loop: CASSNSVMPYEQYF. CDR3 nucleotides: TGTGCCAGCAGCAACTCCGTTATGCCCTACGAGCAGTACTTC. Filled out from reference TRBV7-6 and TRBJ2-7, the complete variable domain reads GAGVSQSPRYKVTKRGQDVALRCDPISGHVSLYWYRQALGQGPEFLTYFNYEAQQDKSGLPNDRFSAERPEGSISTLTIQRTEQRDSAMYRCASSNSVMPYEQYFGPGTRLTVT.

Note on this clonotype: Given a much more abundant clone one base away, this may be a read error. The chain is built from TRBV7-8 and TRBJ1-2; no reliable D call. CDR1 is SGHVS, CDR2 FQNEAQ, per germline. V was shortened by 9 bases and J by 0 bases, with 5 bases between the two germline ends. The CDR3 length is 11 residues. The CDR3 region is CARRTNYGYTF. CDR3 nucleotide sequence: TGTGCCAGACGTACTAACTATGGCTACACCTTC.

This clonotype occurred many times. The chain uses TRBV12-3 or TRBV12-4 and TRBJ2-2; possibly TRBD1 for D (5 bases). There are 16 residues in the CDR3. V was clipped by 2 bases and J by 0 bases, with 10 bases between them. The CDR3 spells CASSLYRTTNTGELFF. CDR3 coding DNA: TGTGCCAGCAGTTTATATCGGACAACGAACACCGGGGAGCTGTTTTTT.

CDR3 DNA: TGTGCCAGCAGCGTAGGGGGGGGAGGCGGCACTGAAGCTTTCTTT. Protein: CASSVGGGGGTEAFF. The V call is TRBV9, the J call TRBJ1-1, with D possibly being TRBD1 (5 bases). V was pared by 0 bases and J by 4 bases, with 13 bases between. From germline, CDR1 is SGDLS and CDR2 YYNGEE. The length of the CDR3 is 15 residues. The whole variable domain, remainder taken from reference TRBV9 and TRBJ1-1, is DSGVTQTPKHLITATGQRVTLRCSPRSGDLSVYWYQQSLDQGLQFLIQYYNGEERAKGNILERFSAQQFPDLHSELNLSSLELGDSALYFCASSVGGGGGTEAFFGQGTRLTVV.

The table lists this clonotype with many counts. The chain has TRBV5-6 and TRBJ1-5, with D uncertain. Deletions cut 1 base from V and 7 bases from J, with 9 bases between. The CDR3 covers 13 residues. Germline assignment: CDR1 SGHDT and CDR2 YYEEEE. In DNA form, the CDR3 reads TGTGCCAGCAGCTTGACGGGTCACCAGCCCCAGCATTTT. Its translation: CASSLTGHQPQHF.

This clonotype was observed at least ten times. CDR3 in amino acids: CATSDPGDSGNTIYF. The CDR3 coding sequence is TGTGCCACCAGTGATCCTGGTGACTCTGGAAACACCATATATTTT. This chain joins TRBV24-1 and TRBJ1-3, with D hard to call. Germline CDR1 is KGHDR and CDR2 is SFDVKD. Trimming stripped 3 bases from V and 0 bases from J, with 8 bases between. This CDR3 is built from 15 residues.

The table lists this clonotype with many counts. This rearrangement joins TRBV5-1 to TRBJ1-2, with 8 bases aligning to TRBD1. The V gene end was trimmed by 2 bases and the J gene end by 7 bases; junction bases not matched to a gene: 1. CDR1 is SGHRS, CDR2 YFSETQ, per germline. The CDR3 has 12 amino acids. CDR3 region: CASSFGQGGYTF. For the CDR3, the DNA is TGCGCCAGCAGCTTCGGACAGGGTGGCTACACCTTC.

Only a few counts were recorded for this clonotype. V is TRBV7-2 and J is TRBJ2-7; a possible D gene is TRBD1 (8 bases). In germline, CDR1 is SGHTA, CDR2 FQGNSA. V was trimmed by 4 bases and J by 0 bases, leaving 16 bases between them. This CDR3 has 16 residues. The CDR3 protein is CASSSTGGASSYEQYF. DNA for the CDR3: TGTGCCAGCAGCTCCACAGGGGGGGCAAGCTCCTACGAGCAGTACTTC. The variable domain in full, completed from reference TRBV7-2 and TRBJ2-7, reads GAGVSQSPSNKVTEKGKDVELRCDPISGHTALYWYRQSLGQGLEFLIYFQGNSAPDKSGLPSDRFSAERTGGSVSTLTIQRTQQEDSAVYLCASSSTGGASSYEQYFGPGTRLTVT.

The V and J genes are TRBV18 and TRBJ1-2, with no clear D. Trimming pared 3 bases from V and 6 bases from J, leaving 20 bases between. The CDR3 has 16 residues. CDR1 is KGHSH, CDR2 LQKENI, per germline. The CDR3 reads CASSPPGGIKVHGYTF. As DNA, the CDR3 is TGTGCCAGCTCACCCCCAGGAGGGATCAAGGTGCATGGCTACACCTTC.

This clonotype was picked up many times. The V call is TRBV24-1, the J call TRBJ2-2; 10 bases map to TRBD1. The CDR3 length is 14 residues. The J segment lost 3 bases and the V segment lost 7 bases, leaving 1 base of the junction unmatched. Germline V gene lookup returns CDR1 KGHDR and CDR2 SFDVKD. This CDR3 reads CATRGTGDTGELFF. DNA for the CDR3: TGTGCCACCAGGGGGACAGGGGACACCGGGGAGCTGTTTTTT.

Concerning this clonotype: Germline and junction disagree at one end, which may indicate a read error. This rearrangement joins TRBV25-1 to TRBJ2-3; D tentatively reads TRBD1 or TRBD2 (5 bases each). The CDR3 loop spans 13 amino acids. Germline CDR1 reads MGHDK; CDR2 reads SYGVNS. The CDR3 is CSAPRDRTDTQYF. CDR3 nucleotides: TGCAGTGCCCCCAGGGACCGCACAGATACGCAGTATTTT.

The genes are TRBV2 and TRBJ1-1; D not resolved. V dropped 5 bases and J dropped 4 bases, with 11 bases sitting between them. This CDR3 comprises 13 residues. Germline-derived CDR1 and CDR2 are SNHLY and FYNNEI. The CDR3 DNA follows: TGTGCCAGCAGTTCGGGGTCCGCCACTGAAGCTTTCTTT. It translates to CASSSGSATEAFF.

The V and J genes are TRBV16 and TRBJ1-1, with 7 bases aligning to TRBD1. With V trimmed by 0 bases and J by 1 base, 8 bases remained unmatched. CDR1 and CDR2 (germline): KGHSY, FQNENV. The CDR3 runs 17 residues. CDR3 nucleotide sequence: TGTGCCAGCAGCCAATCGCGACAGGGCCCAAAGAACACTGAAGCTTTCTTT. Amino acids: CASSQSRQGPKNTEAFF.

This clonotype was seen many times. This chain links TRBV7-9 with TRBJ1-2; the D gene is possibly TRBD1 (6 bases). V was pared by 5 bases and J by 10 bases, with 14 bases between. The germline V gene has CDR1 SEHNR and CDR2 FQNEAQ (reference sequence). The CDR3 consists of 12 residues. CDR3 in amino acids: CASSPNRVDYTF. The CDR3 bases are TGTGCCAGCAGCCCAAACAGGGTAGACTACACCTTC.